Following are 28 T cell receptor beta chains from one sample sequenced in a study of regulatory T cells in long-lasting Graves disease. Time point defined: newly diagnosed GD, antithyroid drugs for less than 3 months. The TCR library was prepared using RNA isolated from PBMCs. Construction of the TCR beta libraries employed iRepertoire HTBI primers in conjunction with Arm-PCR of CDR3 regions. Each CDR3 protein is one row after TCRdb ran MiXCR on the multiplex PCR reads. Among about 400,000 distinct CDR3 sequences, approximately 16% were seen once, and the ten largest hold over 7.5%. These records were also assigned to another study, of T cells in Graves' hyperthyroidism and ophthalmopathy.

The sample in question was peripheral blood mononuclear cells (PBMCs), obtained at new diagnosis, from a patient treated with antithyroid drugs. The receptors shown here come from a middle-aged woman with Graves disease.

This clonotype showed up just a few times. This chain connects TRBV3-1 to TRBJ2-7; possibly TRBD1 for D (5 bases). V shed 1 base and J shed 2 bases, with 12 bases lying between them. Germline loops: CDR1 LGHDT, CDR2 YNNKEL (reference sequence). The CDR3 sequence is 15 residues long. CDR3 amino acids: CASSQASGHPYEQYF. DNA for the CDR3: TGTGCCAGCAGCCAAGCGTCTGGACACCCCTACGAGCAGTACTTC.

CDR3 bases: TGTGCCAGCATCCAGTTCTTGGGGGTGTCCGGGGCCAACGTCCTGACTTTC. It codes for CASIQFLGVSGANVLTF. The chain links TRBV7-9 to TRBJ2-6; tentatively, D is TRBD1 or TRBD2 (5 bases each). Trimming stripped 7 bases from V and 4 bases from J, with 20 bases between. The CDR3 is 17 amino acids. The germline V gene has CDR1 SEHNR and CDR2 FQNEAQ (reference sequence).

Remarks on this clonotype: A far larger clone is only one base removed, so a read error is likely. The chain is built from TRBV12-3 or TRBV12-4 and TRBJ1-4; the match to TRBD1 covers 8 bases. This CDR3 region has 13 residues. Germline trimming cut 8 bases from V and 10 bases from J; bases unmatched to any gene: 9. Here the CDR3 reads CASSGQVIGKLFF. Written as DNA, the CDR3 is TGTGCCAGCTCGGGACAGGTGATCGGAAAACTGTTTTTT.

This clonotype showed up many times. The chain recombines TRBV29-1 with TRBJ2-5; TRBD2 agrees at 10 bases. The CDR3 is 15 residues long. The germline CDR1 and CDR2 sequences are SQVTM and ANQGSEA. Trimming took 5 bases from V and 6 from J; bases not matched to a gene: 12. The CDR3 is CSVLGLAEKGKTQYF. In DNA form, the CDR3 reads TGCAGCGTTTTAGGACTAGCGGAGAAGGGAAAGACCCAGTACTTC. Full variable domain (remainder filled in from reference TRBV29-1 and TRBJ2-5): SAVISQKPSRDICQRGTSLTIQCQVDSQVTMMFWYRQQPGQSLTLIATANQGSEATYESGFVIDKFPISRPNLTFSTLTVSNMSPEDSSIYLCSVLGLAEKGKTQYFGPGTRLLVL.

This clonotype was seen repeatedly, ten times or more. The CDR3 region has the DNA TGTGCCAGCAAAGGCGGGGAAAGCTCCTACAATGAGCAGTTCTTC. As protein: CASKGGESSYNEQFF. The genes are TRBV11-1 and TRBJ2-1; weak D call: TRBD2 (6 bases). Trimming left V 7 bases short and J 0 bases short, with 13 bases between. The CDR3 covers 15 residues. Looked up from germline, CDR1 is SGHAT and CDR2 is FQDESV (reference sequence).

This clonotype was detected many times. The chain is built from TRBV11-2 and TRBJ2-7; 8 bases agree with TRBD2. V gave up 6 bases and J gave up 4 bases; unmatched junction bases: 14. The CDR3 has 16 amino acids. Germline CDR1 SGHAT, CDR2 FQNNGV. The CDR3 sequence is CASSSRGSGSTYEQYF. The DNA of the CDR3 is TGTGCCAGCAGTTCAAGGGGGAGCGGGAGCACTTACGAGCAGTACTTC.

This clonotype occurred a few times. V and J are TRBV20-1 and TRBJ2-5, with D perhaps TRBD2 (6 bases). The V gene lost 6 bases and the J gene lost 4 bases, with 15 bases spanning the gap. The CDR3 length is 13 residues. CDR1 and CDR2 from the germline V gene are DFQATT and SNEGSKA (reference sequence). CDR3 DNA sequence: TGCAGTGCCCAGGAGGGATTAGTAGAGACCCAGTACTTC. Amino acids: CSAQEGLVETQYF.

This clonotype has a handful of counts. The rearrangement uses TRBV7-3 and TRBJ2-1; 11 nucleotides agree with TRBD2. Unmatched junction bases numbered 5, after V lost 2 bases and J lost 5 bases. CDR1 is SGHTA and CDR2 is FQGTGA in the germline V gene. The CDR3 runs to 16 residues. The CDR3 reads CASSLEGTSGDNEQFF. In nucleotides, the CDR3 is TGTGCCAGCAGCTTAGAAGGGACTAGCGGAGACAATGAGCAGTTCTTC.

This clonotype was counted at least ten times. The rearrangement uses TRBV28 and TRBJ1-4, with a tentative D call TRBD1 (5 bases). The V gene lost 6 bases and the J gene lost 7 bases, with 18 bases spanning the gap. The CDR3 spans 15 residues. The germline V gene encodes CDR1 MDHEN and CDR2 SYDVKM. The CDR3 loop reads CASRLQGSSVEKLFF. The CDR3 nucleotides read TGTGCCAGCAGATTGCAGGGAAGTTCAGTTGAAAAACTGTTTTTT.

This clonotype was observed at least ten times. CDR3 DNA sequence: TGTGCCAGCAGTCGGGACATCCACGGGGAGCTGTTTTTT. This codes for CASSRDIHGELFF. This chain joins TRBV27 and TRBJ2-2; perhaps TRBD1 as D (6 bases). The CDR3 contains 13 residues. The ends were cut back, 5 bases at V and 7 bases at J, with 11 bases in the middle. From germline, CDR1 is MNHEY and CDR2 SMNVEV (reference sequence).

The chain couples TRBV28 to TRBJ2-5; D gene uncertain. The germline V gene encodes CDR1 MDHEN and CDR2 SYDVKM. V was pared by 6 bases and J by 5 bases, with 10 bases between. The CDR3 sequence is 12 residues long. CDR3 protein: CASRTPAETQYF. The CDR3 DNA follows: TGTGCCAGCAGGACACCTGCCGAGACCCAGTACTTC.

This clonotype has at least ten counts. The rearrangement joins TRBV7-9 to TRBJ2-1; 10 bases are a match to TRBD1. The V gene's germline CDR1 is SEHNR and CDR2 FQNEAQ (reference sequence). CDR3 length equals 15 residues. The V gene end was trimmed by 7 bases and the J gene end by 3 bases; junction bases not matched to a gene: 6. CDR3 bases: TGTGCCAGCAACCCGGGACAGGGGCTCTACAATGAGCAGTTCTTC. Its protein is CASNPGQGLYNEQFF.

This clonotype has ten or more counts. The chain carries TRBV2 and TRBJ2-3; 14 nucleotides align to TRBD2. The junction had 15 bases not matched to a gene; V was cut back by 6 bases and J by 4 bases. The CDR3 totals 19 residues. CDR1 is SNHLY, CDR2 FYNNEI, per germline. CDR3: CASRAGTSGRFVTADTQYF. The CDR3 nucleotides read TGTGCCAGCAGGGCCGGGACTAGCGGGAGATTCGTTACGGCAGATACGCAGTATTTT.

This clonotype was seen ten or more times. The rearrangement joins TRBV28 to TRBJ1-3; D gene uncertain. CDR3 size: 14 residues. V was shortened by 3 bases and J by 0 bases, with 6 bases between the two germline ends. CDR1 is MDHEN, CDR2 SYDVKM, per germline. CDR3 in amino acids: CASSLGNSGNTIYF. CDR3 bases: TGTGCCAGCAGTTTGGGCAACTCTGGAAACACCATATATTTT.

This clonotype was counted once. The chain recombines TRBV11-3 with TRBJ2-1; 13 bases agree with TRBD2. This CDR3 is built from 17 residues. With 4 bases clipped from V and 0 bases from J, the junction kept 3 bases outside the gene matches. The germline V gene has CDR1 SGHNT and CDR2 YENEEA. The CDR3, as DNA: TGTGCCAGCAGCTCGTGGACTAGCGGGAGCTCCTACAATGAGCAGTTCTTC. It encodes CASSSWTSGSSYNEQFF. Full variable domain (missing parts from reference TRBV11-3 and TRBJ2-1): EAGVVQSPRYKIIEKKQPVAFWCNPISGHNTLYWYLQNLGQGPELLIRYENEEAVDDSQLPKDRFSAERLKGVDSTLKIQPAELGDSAVYLCASSSWTSGSSYNEQFFGPGTRLTVL.

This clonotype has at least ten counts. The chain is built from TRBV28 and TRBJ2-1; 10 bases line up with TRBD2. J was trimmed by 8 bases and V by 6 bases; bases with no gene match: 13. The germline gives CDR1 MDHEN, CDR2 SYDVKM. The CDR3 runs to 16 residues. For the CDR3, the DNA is TGTGCCAGCAGCCCACTCCTAGCGGGAGTTGTGTATGAGCAGTTCTTC. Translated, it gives CASSPLLAGVVYEQFF.

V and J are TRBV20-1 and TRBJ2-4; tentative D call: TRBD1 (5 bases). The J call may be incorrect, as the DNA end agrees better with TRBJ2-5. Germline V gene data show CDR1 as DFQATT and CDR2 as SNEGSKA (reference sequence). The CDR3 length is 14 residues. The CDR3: CSARISARAETQYF. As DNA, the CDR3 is TGCAGTGCTAGAATTTCAGCCAGGGCTGAGACCCAGTACTTC.

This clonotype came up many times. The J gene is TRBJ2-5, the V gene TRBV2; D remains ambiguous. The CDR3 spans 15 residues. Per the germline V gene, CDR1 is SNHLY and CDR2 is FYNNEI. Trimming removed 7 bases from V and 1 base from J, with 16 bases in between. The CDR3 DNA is TGTGCCAGCACCCAGCCTCTGAGTCGCCAAGAGACCCAGTACTTC. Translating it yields CASTQPLSRQETQYF.

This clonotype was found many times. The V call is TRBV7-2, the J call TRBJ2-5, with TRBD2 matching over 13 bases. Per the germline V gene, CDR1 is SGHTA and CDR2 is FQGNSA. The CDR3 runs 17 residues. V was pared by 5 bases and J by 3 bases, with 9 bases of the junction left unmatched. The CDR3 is CASSARPGTSGEETQYF. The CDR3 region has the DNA TGTGCCAGCAGCGCACGACCCGGGACTAGCGGGGAAGAGACCCAGTACTTC.

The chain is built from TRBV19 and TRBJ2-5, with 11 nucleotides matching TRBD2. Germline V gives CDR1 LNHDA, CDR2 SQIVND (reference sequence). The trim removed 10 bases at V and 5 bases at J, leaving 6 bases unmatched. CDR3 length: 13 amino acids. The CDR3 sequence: CATRLAGSETQYF. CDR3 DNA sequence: TGTGCCACCCGACTAGCGGGGTCCGAGACCCAGTACTTC. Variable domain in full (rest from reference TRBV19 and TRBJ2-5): DGGITQSPKYLFRKEGQNVTLSCEQNLNHDAMYWYRQDPGQGLRLIYYSQIVNDFQKGDIAEGYSVSREKKESFPLTVTSAQKNPTAFYLCATRLAGSETQYFGPGTRLLVL.

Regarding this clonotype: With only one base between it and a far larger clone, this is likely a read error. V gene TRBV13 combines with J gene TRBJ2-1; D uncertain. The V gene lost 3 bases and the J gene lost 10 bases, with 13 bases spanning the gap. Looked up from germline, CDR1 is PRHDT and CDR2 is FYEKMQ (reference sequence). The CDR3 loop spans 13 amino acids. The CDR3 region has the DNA TGTGCCAGCAGCTTTTCCTCCAACTACGAGCAGTTCTTC. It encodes CASSFSSNYEQFF.

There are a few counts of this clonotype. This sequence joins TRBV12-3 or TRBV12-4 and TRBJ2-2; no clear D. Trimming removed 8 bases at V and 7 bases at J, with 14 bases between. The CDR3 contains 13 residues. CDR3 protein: CASGVNSHGELFF. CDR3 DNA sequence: TGTGCCAGCGGGGTGAATTCCCACGGGGAGCTGTTTTTT.

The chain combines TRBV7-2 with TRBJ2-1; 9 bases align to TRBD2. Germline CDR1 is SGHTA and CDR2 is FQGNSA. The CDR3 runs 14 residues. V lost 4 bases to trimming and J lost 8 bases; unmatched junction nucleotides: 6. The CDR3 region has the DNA TGTGCCAGCAGCTCCAGCGGGAGGTTCGATGAGCAGTTCTTC. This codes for CASSSSGRFDEQFF.

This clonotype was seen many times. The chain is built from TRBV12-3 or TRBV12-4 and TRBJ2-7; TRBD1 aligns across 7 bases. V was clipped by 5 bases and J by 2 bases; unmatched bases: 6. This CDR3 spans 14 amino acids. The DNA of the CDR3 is TGTGCCAGCAGTCCCCGGGACAGAACCTACGAGCAGTACTTC. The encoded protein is CASSPRDRTYEQYF.

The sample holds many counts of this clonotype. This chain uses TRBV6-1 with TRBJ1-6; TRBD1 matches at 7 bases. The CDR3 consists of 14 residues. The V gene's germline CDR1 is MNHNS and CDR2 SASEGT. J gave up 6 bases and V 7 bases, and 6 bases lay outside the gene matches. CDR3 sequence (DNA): TGTGCCAGCACTCGACAGGGCGCTAATTCACCCCTCCACTTT. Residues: CASTRQGANSPLHF.

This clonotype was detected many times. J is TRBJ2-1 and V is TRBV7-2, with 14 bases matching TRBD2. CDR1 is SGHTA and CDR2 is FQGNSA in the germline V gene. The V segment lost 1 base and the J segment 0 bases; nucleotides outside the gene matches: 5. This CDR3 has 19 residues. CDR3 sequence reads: CASSLVFGTSGSSYNEQFF. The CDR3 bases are TGTGCCAGCAGCTTAGTCTTCGGGACTAGCGGGAGCTCCTACAATGAGCAGTTCTTC.

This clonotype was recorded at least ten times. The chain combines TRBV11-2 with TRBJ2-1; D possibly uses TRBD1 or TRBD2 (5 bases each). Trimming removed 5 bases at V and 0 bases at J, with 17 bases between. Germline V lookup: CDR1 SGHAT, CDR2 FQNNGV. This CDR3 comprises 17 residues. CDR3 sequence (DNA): TGTGCCAGCAGCCCACGGGGCTACCTGAACTCCTACAATGAGCAGTTCTTC. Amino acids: CASSPRGYLNSYNEQFF.

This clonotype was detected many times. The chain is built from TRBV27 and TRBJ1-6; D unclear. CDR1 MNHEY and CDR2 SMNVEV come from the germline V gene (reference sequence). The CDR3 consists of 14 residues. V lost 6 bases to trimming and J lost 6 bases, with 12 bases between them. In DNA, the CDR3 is TGTGCCAGCAGCCGGCAGGATGCTAATTCACCCCTCCACTTT. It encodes CASSRQDANSPLHF.